This T cell receptor (beta chain) emerged from a study of blood T cell repertoires in COVID-19. About the study: T cells, B-cell-depleted T cells, or PBMCs provided the cDNA or gDNA that served as material.

This table comes from immunoSEQ multiplex PCR, and its TCRdb copy is limited to in-frame clones, with some not included. Among tens of thousands of clones listed, around 91% were seen once. Unmatched junction bases numbered 6, after V lost 4 bases and J lost 5 bases. The CDR3 spans 15 residues. CDR1 and CDR2 (germline): LNHDA, SQIVND (reference sequence). Sequenced material: peripheral blood. The chain carries TRBV19 and TRBJ1-2, with 11 bases lining up with TRBD1. The sequence was obtained from a man at least 80 years old with acute or convalescent COVID-19. The CDR3 is CASSKGQGAWYGYTF. CDR3 nucleotides: TGTGCCAGTAGTAAAGGACAGGGGGCTTGGTATGGCTACACCTTC.